This TCR beta chain was recovered during a study of beta chain features in type 1 diabetes. Across the study: Healthy donors, compared against patients, showed similar age, gender and cell yields. The number of sorted cells examined across all samples was approximately 110,000,000.

What was sequenced were expressed TCRB transcripts, since all of the isolated RNA had been reverse transcribed. Assay: immunoSEQ multiplex PCR; the TCRdb copy retains only in-frame clones and omits some. The repertoire holds approximately 150,000 clones, with about 10% as singletons. Study conclusions and caveats: In type 1 diabetes patients, VDJ junctions had fewer insertions; deletions at these junctions were more frequent. Shortening that was moderate but significant affected the TCRB CDR3s of Type 1 diabetes patients in all four CD4+ subsets.

Details on this clone: Antigen unknown.

The sample consisted of naive CD4+ T cells from blood. The receptor was derived from a young man in good health.

The CDR3 nucleotides read TGCAGCGTCAGCGGGGTCGGAGAAAAACTGTTTTTT. It encodes CSVSGVGEKLFF. The chain recombines TRBV29-1 with TRBJ1-4; D remains unclear. This CDR3 is 12 amino acids long. Trimming shortened V by 6 bases and J by 8 bases, and 13 bases separated the two germline ends. Germline V gene data show CDR1 as SQVTM and CDR2 as ANQGSEA.